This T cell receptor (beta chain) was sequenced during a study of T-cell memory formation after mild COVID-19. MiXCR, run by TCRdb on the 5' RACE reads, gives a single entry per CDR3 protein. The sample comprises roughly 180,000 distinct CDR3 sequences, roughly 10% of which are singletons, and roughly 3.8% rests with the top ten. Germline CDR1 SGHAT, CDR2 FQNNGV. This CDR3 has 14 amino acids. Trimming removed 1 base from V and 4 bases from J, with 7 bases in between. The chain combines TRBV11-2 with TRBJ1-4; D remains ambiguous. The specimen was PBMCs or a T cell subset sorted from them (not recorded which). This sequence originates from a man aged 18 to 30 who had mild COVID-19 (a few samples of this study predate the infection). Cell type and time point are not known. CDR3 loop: CASSLVGFNEKLFF. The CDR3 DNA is TGTGCCAGCAGCTTAGTGGGTTTTAATGAAAAACTGTTTTTT.